Below are 25 T cell receptor beta chains sequenced from a single sample in a study of CD8+CD57+ T cells in acquired aplastic anemia. Genomic DNA constituted the template upon which TCR beta VDJ and CDR3 profiling was performed. MiXCR, run by TCRdb on the reads, gives a single entry per CDR3 protein. The data show 200,000 to 300,000 distinct CDR3 sequences, approximately 80% seen once. By flow cytometry, patients selected for sequencing had shown an expansion of CD8+CD57+ cells. What was sequenced was sorted CD4+, CD8+, or CD8+CD57+ T cells (not recorded which) from PBMCs. The receptor set was obtained from a human donor with aplastic anemia.

This clonotype showed up many times. V gene TRBV4-3 combines with J gene TRBJ1-2; 11 positions match TRBD1. Trimming at V came to 4 bases and at J to 7 bases, leaving 8 bases not matched to a gene. The CDR3 has 15 residues. Germline V gene lookup returns CDR1 LGHNA and CDR2 YSLEER. The CDR3 region has the DNA TGCGCCAGCAGCCGGGGACAGGGGGATTGGGGTGGCTACACCTTC. Translating gives CASSRGQGDWGGYTF.

To note about this clonotype: A junction boundary mismatches the germline segment, possibly from a read error. V is TRBV7-3 and J is TRBJ2-5, with D possibly called TRBD1 or TRBD2 (6 bases each). CDR1 and CDR2 (germline): SGHTA, FQGTGA. The CDR3 loop spans 14 amino acids. The CDR3 nucleotides are TGTGCCACCAGCCAGGGCCGGGGGCATGAGACCCAGTACTTC. It encodes CATSQGRGHETQYF. The complete variable domain, with remaining parts taken from reference TRBV7-3 and TRBJ2-5, reads GAGVSQTPSNKVTEKGKYVELRCDPISGHTALYWYRQSLGQGPEFLIYFQGTGAADDSGLPNDRFFAVRPEGSVSTLKIQRTERGDSAVYLCATSQGRGHETQYFGPGTRLLVL.

For this clonotype: At one end the junction does not follow the germline gene, possibly because of a read error. The CDR3 DNA reads as TGTGCCACCTTGGCAGGGGACACAGAGACGCAGTTTTTT. Translating it yields CATLAGDTETQFF. V gene TRBV24-1 combines with J gene TRBJ2-3, with a tentative D call TRBD1 (6 bases). The CDR3 loop spans 13 amino acids. CDR1 and CDR2 from the germline V gene are KGHDR and SFDVKD.

This clonotype was seen just once. The rearrangement links TRBV5-6 to TRBJ2-2; D ambiguous. The CDR3 runs to 15 residues. Deletions cut 1 base from V and 1 base from J, with 8 bases between. Germline assignment: CDR1 SGHDT and CDR2 YYEEEE. The CDR3 bases are TGTGCCAGCAGCTTGCCCAGAATGAACACCGGGGAGCTGTTTTTT. Amino acid sequence: CASSLPRMNTGELFF.

The rearrangement uses TRBV9 and TRBJ1-6, with D maybe TRBD1 (5 bases). Trimming pared 4 bases from V and 13 bases from J, leaving 24 bases between. CDR3 size: 16 residues. The germline V gene has CDR1 SGDLS and CDR2 YYNGEE. This CDR3 reads CASSFQRSGGSDPLHF. The CDR3 DNA is TGTGCCAGCAGCTTTCAAAGAAGCGGGGGGAGCGATCCCCTCCACTTT.

The rearrangement links TRBV15 to TRBJ2-7; no firm D call. V was clipped by 10 bases and J by 5 bases, with 21 bases between them. From germline, CDR1 is LNHNV and CDR2 YYDKDF (reference sequence). The CDR3 is 14 amino acids. CDR3: CASSTSSNPDEQYF. The DNA of the CDR3 is TGTGCCAGCAGTACCAGCAGCAACCCAGACGAGCAGTACTTC.

This rearrangement joins TRBV11-3 to TRBJ1-2, with D uncertain. The CDR3 loop spans 13 amino acids. The germline gives CDR1 SGHNT, CDR2 YENEEA. Trimming took off 9 bases at V and 7 bases at J, with 18 bases between the two ends. The CDR3 sequence is CASSNRPSSGYTF. In DNA form, the CDR3 reads TGTGCCAGTAGCAATCGCCCCTCGAGTGGCTACACCTTC.

V is TRBV7-4 and J is TRBJ1-2; D is possibly TRBD1 (5 bases). The germline CDR1 and CDR2 sequences are SGHVT and SQSDAQ. The germline V and J ends were trimmed by 4 bases and 8 bases, with 17 bases remaining between them. This CDR3 is built from 14 residues. DNA for the CDR3: TGTGCCAGCAGCTCCTCCACAGGATCCCGCGGCTACACCTTC. It is translated as CASSSSTGSRGYTF.

This chain links TRBV7-9 with TRBJ1-5, with D uncertain. Per germline, CDR1 SEHNR and CDR2 FQNEAQ (reference sequence). There are 14 residues in the CDR3. Trimming pared 5 bases from V and 1 base from J, leaving 9 bases between. In DNA form, the CDR3 reads TGTGCCAGCAGCCTACCAGAGAGCAATCAGCCCCAGCATTTT. Translating it yields CASSLPESNQPQHF.

This chain joins TRBV11-3 and TRBJ1-2; D perhaps matches TRBD1 (5 bases). CDR1 SGHNT and CDR2 YENEEA come from the germline V gene. The germline V and J ends were trimmed by 4 bases and 3 bases, with 15 bases remaining between them. This CDR3 contains 15 residues. The CDR3 loop reads CASSSSGAADYGYTF. DNA of the CDR3: TGTGCCAGCAGCTCGAGCGGGGCTGCCGACTATGGCTACACCTTC.

This chain joins TRBV11-3 and TRBJ2-7; TRBD1 aligns across 7 bases. The germline V gene encodes CDR1 SGHNT and CDR2 YENEEA. The CDR3 length is 18 residues. The ends lost 3 bases at V and 1 base at J; junction bases unmatched: 15. The CDR3 DNA sequence: TGTGCCAGCAGCTTTGATTTAAACGGGACAGCCCTTTCCTACGAGCAGTACGTC. Protein sequence: CASSFDLNGTALSYEQYV.

This chain joins TRBV5-6 and TRBJ2-3; tentatively, D is TRBD2 (6 bases). This CDR3 is built from 14 residues. V was clipped by 4 bases and J by 6 bases, with 15 bases between them. Germline V gene sequence: CDR1 SGHDT, CDR2 YYEEEE. The CDR3 bases are TGTGCCAGCAGCAGGGAGCGGGCAGGCGATACGCAGTATTTT. Amino acids: CASSRERAGDTQYF.

The genes are TRBV9 and TRBJ1-6, with a weak D call TRBD1 (6 bases). Trimming took off 4 bases at V and 14 bases at J, with 25 bases between the two ends. CDR3 length: 16 residues. CDR1 is SGDLS, CDR2 YYNGEE, per germline. As DNA, the CDR3 is TGTGCCAGCAGCTTGGGGGCAGATACCCAGTATTTAGCCCTCCACTTT. Translation: CASSLGADTQYLALHF.

The chain is built from TRBV7-8 and TRBJ1-1, with D possibly matching TRBD1 (5 bases). From germline, CDR1 is SGHVS and CDR2 FQNEAQ. Deletions cut 5 bases from V and 3 bases from J, with 16 bases between. The CDR3 extends over 15 amino acids. The CDR3 bases are TGTGCCAGCAGCGCCCTAACAGGAGGGGACACTGAAGCTTTCTTT. It translates to CASSALTGGDTEAFF.

The genes are TRBV9 and TRBJ1-6; D is unresolved. The germline V and J ends were trimmed by 0 bases and 13 bases, with 20 bases remaining between them. Germline values: CDR1 SGDLS, CDR2 YYNGEE. This CDR3 comprises 16 residues. Written as DNA, the CDR3 is TGTGCCAGCAGCGTAGGGACCGCCCGAAATCAGCCCCCCCTCCACTTT. It specifies CASSVGTARNQPPLHF.

The CDR3 coding sequence is TGTGCCAGCAGCCTTGGGGGGGGGGGCGCAGATAATCAGTATTTT. It encodes CASSLGGGGADNQYF. This chain uses TRBV9 with TRBJ2-3, with D possibly matching TRBD2 (7 bases). The CDR3 extends over 15 amino acids. Germline-derived CDR1 and CDR2 are SGDLS and YYNGEE. The V end lost 4 bases, the J end lost 12 bases, and 24 bases lay between the germline ends.

This clonotype has just one count. The chain carries TRBV15 and TRBJ1-2; the D gene is possibly TRBD1 (5 bases). The CDR3 consists of 15 residues. The germline V gene encodes CDR1 LNHNV and CDR2 YYDKDF (reference sequence). Trimming removed 5 bases at V and 3 bases at J, with 16 bases between. CDR3 amino acids: CATSGTQGYYYGYTF. As DNA, the CDR3 is TGTGCCACCAGCGGGACCCAGGGATACTACTATGGCTACACCTTC.

This clonotype was seen just once. This chain links TRBV6-6 with TRBJ1-2; D might be TRBD1 (5 bases). CDR1 and CDR2 (germline): MNHNY, SVGAGI (reference sequence). This CDR3 has 13 amino acids. The V and J ends lost 5 bases and 0 bases respectively, with 7 bases between them. CDR3 in amino acids: CASSQGANYGYTF. CDR3 DNA: TGTGCCAGCAGTCAGGGAGCTAACTATGGCTACACCTTC.

As regards this clonotype: One end of the junction does not line up with germline, which may come from a read error. V gene TRBV7-3 combines with J gene TRBJ1-1, with TRBD1 identical over 11 bases. The germline V gene has CDR1 SGHTA and CDR2 FQGTGA. CDR3 length: 14 residues. For the CDR3, the DNA is TGTGCCAGCAGCCACCGGGACAGGGGGGACGAGCAGTACTTT. Its protein product is CASSHRDRGDEQYF.

Details on this clonotype: It is unclear where the CDR3 begins or ends on the DNA, so no DNA is shown, and the CDR3 is as TCRdb lists it. This chain links TRBV5-4 with TRBJ2-1; whether TRBD1, the table's D call, matches the DNA was not checked. The CDR3 sequence runs 22 residues, both termini included. CDR1 and CDR2 from the germline V gene are SGHNT and YYREEE (reference sequence). The CDR3 is CASSFYICSARGGGSSYNEQFF.

Only a few counts were recorded for this clonotype. This chain joins TRBV13 and TRBJ2-5; D not certain. Trimming pared 8 bases from V and 2 bases from J, leaving 15 bases between. This CDR3 is 14 amino acids long. Germline loops: CDR1 PRHDT, CDR2 FYEKMQ (reference sequence). CDR3 region: CASGEGSEQETQYF. The CDR3 coding sequence is TGTGCCAGCGGGGAAGGCAGCGAGCAAGAGACCCAGTACTTC.

This clonotype has just one count. The chain has TRBV15 and TRBJ2-5; maybe TRBD2 (5 bases). The length of the CDR3 is 14 residues. Trimming stripped 10 bases from V and 5 bases from J, with 20 bases between. Germline CDR1 reads LNHNV; CDR2 reads YYDKDF (reference sequence). For the CDR3, the DNA is TGTGCCAGCAGTTTAGCGCCCGGCGGGGAGACCCAGTACTTC. It is translated as CASSLAPGGETQYF.

This chain joins TRBV19 and TRBJ2-1; D not certain. Germline V gene data show CDR1 as LNHDA and CDR2 as SQIVND (reference sequence). Trimming cost V 9 bases and J 3 bases, with 15 bases left between them. CDR3 length: 14 amino acids. This chain's CDR3 is CASTGRVNYNEQFF. The CDR3 DNA follows: TGTGCCAGCACCGGTCGTGTTAACTACAATGAGCAGTTCTTC.

In the case of this clonotype: This CDR3 is missing its conserved last phenylalanine or tryptophan, likely due to a read error. The chain couples TRBV2 to TRBJ2-5, with a tentative D call TRBD1 (6 bases). Trimming removed 6 bases at V and 5 bases at J, with 16 bases between. The CDR3 consists of 14 residues. The germline gives CDR1 SNHLY, CDR2 FYNNEI. The CDR3 here is CASSRGSGQETQYS. The CDR3 bases are TGTGCCAGCAGCAGGGGCTCCGGCCAGGAGACCCAGTACTCC.

As concerns this clonotype: An end of the junction does not agree with germline; a read error may underlie this. V and J are TRBV7-9 and TRBJ2-1, with TRBD2 matching 7 bases. Germline V gene data show CDR1 as SEHNR and CDR2 as FQNEAQ (reference sequence). The CDR3 spans 15 residues. For the CDR3, the DNA is TGTGCCAGCAGCATAGCGGGTAGCTGCGGGGCCAACGTCTTCTTC. This gives the protein CASSIAGSCGANVFF.